These 26 T cell receptor beta chains share one sample of origin, sequenced in a study of T cell repertoires in cytomegalovirus infection. TCRdb reprocessed the reads with MiXCR, giving one entry per CDR3 protein. The repertoire holds approximately 170,000 distinct CDR3 sequences, with over 15% as singletons. The sequencing input was CD8+ T cells from PBMCs. The receptors were gathered from a human donor in good health (CMV status not recorded). Some clones in this sample may be carry-over from other donors' samples.

V is TRBV19 and J is TRBJ2-7, with 8 bases matching TRBD2. V gave up 8 bases and J gave up 5 bases; unmatched junction bases: 11. This CDR3 is 14 amino acids long. Germline assignment: CDR1 LNHDA and CDR2 SQIVND (reference sequence). The CDR3 loop is CASSFSSTSDEQYF. The CDR3 DNA follows: TGTGCCAGTTCCTTTTCCTCGACTAGCGACGAGCAGTACTTC.

The chain has TRBV7-9 and TRBJ1-4; D might be TRBD1 (5 bases). Trimming shortened V by 5 bases and J by 3 bases, and 19 bases separated the two germline ends. CDR1 is SEHNR and CDR2 is FQNEAQ in the germline V gene (reference sequence). The CDR3 has 17 residues. The CDR3 sequence: CASSPGPGPTPNEKLFF. The CDR3 nucleotides read TGTGCCAGCAGCCCCGGACCGGGGCCTACTCCTAATGAAAAACTGTTTTTT.

The genes are TRBV19 and TRBJ1-2, with 8 nucleotides matching TRBD1. V dropped 10 bases and J dropped 0; count of bases not matched to a gene: 4. Germline CDR1 reads LNHDA; CDR2 reads SQIVND (reference sequence). The CDR3 extends over 13 amino acids. This chain's CDR3 is CATVDRANYGYTF. CDR3 DNA sequence: TGTGCCACCGTGGACAGGGCTAACTATGGCTACACCTTC.

This clonotype was observed a few times. This chain's CDR3 is CASSLSGWNTEAFF. Here the CDR3 DNA reads TGTGCCAGCAGTTTATCGGGATGGAACACTGAAGCTTTCTTT. The chain couples TRBV28 to TRBJ1-1; D remains ambiguous. Germline-derived CDR1 and CDR2 are MDHEN and SYDVKM. The V gene lost 1 base and the J gene lost 1 base, with 7 bases spanning the gap. The CDR3 spans 14 residues.

This clonotype occurred many times. The chain combines TRBV7-9 with TRBJ1-2; D unresolved. Trimming took 6 bases from V and 6 from J, leaving 14 bases between them. This CDR3 has 13 residues. The germline gives CDR1 SEHNR, CDR2 FQNEAQ (reference sequence). The CDR3 loop is CASSHSQADGYTF. The CDR3 coding sequence is TGTGCCAGCAGTCATTCCCAGGCGGATGGCTACACCTTC.

This clonotype has only a few counts. J is TRBJ2-1 and V is TRBV11-2; weak D call: TRBD2 (5 bases). The germline CDR1 and CDR2 sequences are SGHAT and FQNNGV. The CDR3 spans 15 residues. V lost 0 bases and J 6 bases, leaving 12 bases between the germline ends. CDR3 region: CASSLDQLVVNEQFF. CDR3 bases: TGTGCCAGCAGCTTAGATCAACTAGTTGTCAATGAGCAGTTCTTC. Supplemented by reference TRBV11-2 and TRBJ2-1, the full variable domain reads EAGVAQSPRYKIIEKRQSVAFWCNPISGHATLYWYQQILGQGPKLLIQFQNNGVVDDSQLPKDRFSAERLKGVDSTLKIQPAKLEDSAVYLCASSLDQLVVNEQFFGPGTRLTVL.

The chain is built from TRBV11-2 and TRBJ2-5; no firm D call. V lost 1 base and J lost 1, with 13 bases in between. The CDR3 has 16 amino acids. The V gene's germline CDR1 is SGHAT and CDR2 FQNNGV. This CDR3 reads CASSLGSVRLQETQYF. The CDR3 nucleotides are TGTGCCAGCAGCTTAGGATCGGTTCGACTCCAAGAGACCCAGTACTTC.

The chain is built from TRBV7-2 and TRBJ2-7; possible D gene TRBD1, 6 bases. CDR3 length: 15 amino acids. Trimming pared 1 base from V and 2 bases from J, leaving 12 bases between. CDR1 and CDR2 (germline): SGHTA, FQGNSA. In nucleotides, the CDR3 is TGTGCCAGCAGCTTAGATGGGACACCGACCTACGAGCAGTACTTC. It yields the protein CASSLDGTPTYEQYF. Combining the CDR3 with reference TRBV7-2 and TRBJ2-7 gives the whole variable domain GAGVSQSPSNKVTEKGKDVELRCDPISGHTALYWYRQSLGQGLEFLIYFQGNSAPDKSGLPSDRFSAERTGGSVSTLTIQRTQQEDSAVYLCASSLDGTPTYEQYFGPGTRLTVT.

Written as DNA, the CDR3 is TGTGCCAGCAGCTTAGAACTGGGAGGATACAATGAGCAGTTCTTC. Protein sequence: CASSLELGGYNEQFF. This chain uses TRBV7-9 with TRBJ2-1; a weak D match, TRBD2 (6 bases). Germline-derived CDR1 and CDR2 are SEHNR and FQNEAQ (reference sequence). Trimming left V 1 base short and J 4 bases short, with 11 bases between. The CDR3 has 15 amino acids. The variable domain in full, completed from reference TRBV7-9 and TRBJ2-1, reads DTGVSQNPRHKITKRGQNVTFRCDPISEHNRLYWYRQTLGQGPEFLTYFQNEAQLEKSRLLSDRFSAERPKGSFSTLEIQRTEQGDSAMYLCASSLELGGYNEQFFGPGTRLTVL.

The V call is TRBV7-2, the J call TRBJ1-2, with D hard to call. The V gene's germline CDR1 is SGHTA and CDR2 FQGNSA. The CDR3 spans 14 residues. V lost 1 base, J lost 4 bases, and 10 bases lay in between. The DNA for the CDR3 is TGTGCCAGCAGCTTAGAACTAACTGGCTATGGCTACACCTTC. Residues: CASSLELTGYGYTF.

There are a few counts of this clonotype. The chain employs TRBV29-1 and TRBJ1-1; TRBD1 matches 8 bases. CDR3 size: 12 residues. Looked up from germline, CDR1 is SQVTM and CDR2 is ANQGSEA. The junction had 6 bases not matched to a gene; V was cut back by 6 bases and J by 6 bases. CDR3 DNA: TGCAGCGTCGCGACAGGGGCCCCTGAAGCTTTCTTT. Translated: CSVATGAPEAFF.

This clonotype was counted at least ten times. The genes are TRBV7-9 and TRBJ2-5; 8 bases align to TRBD2. The germline CDR1 and CDR2 sequences are SEHNR and FQNEAQ (reference sequence). The CDR3 has 16 amino acids. The junction had 8 bases not matched to a gene; V was cut back by 4 bases and J by 1 base. CDR3 in DNA: TGTGCCAGCAGCTACAGCGGGAGTCCCTCCCAAGAGACCCAGTACTTC. Translation: CASSYSGSPSQETQYF.

The chain couples TRBV29-1 to TRBJ2-5; 10 nucleotides match TRBD2. Germline assignment: CDR1 SQVTM and CDR2 ANQGSEA. The CDR3 length is 16 residues. Trimming cost V 2 bases and J 2 bases; bases outside gene matches: 8. The CDR3 DNA follows: TGCAGCGTTGAATATCTGACTAGCGGGCTTCAAGAGACCCAGTACTTC. Translating it yields CSVEYLTSGLQETQYF.

This clonotype was counted between two and nine times. This chain joins TRBV7-2 and TRBJ1-2; TRBD1 matches 7 bases. With 5 bases clipped from V and 3 bases from J, the junction kept 6 bases outside the gene matches. CDR3 length: 14 residues. In germline, CDR1 is SGHTA, CDR2 FQGNSA. The CDR3 DNA reads TGTGCCAGCAGCCCGTCCACAGGGGACTATGGCTACACCTTC. Protein sequence: CASSPSTGDYGYTF.

The rearrangement uses TRBV28 and TRBJ2-1, with D uncertain. The CDR3 extends over 14 amino acids. The V and J ends lost 6 bases and 6 bases respectively, with 15 bases between them. CDR1 and CDR2 from the germline V gene are MDHEN and SYDVKM. CDR3 DNA sequence: TGTGCCAGCAGCTTACCCCGGGCCCCCAATGAGCAGTTCTTC. Amino acids: CASSLPRAPNEQFF.

This chain joins TRBV4-3 and TRBJ2-2, with D possibly TRBD1 on 7 matching bases. Germline V lookup: CDR1 LGHNA, CDR2 YSLEER. V lost 0 bases and J lost 2, with 16 bases in between. The CDR3 runs 18 residues. The DNA of the CDR3 is TGCGCCAGCAGCCAAGAATTAGCGGAAGGGGGCAACACCGGGGAGCTGTTTTTT. Its translation: CASSQELAEGGNTGELFF.

CDR3 sequence reads: CSVAGDLYGYTF. The CDR3 DNA is TGCAGCGTCGCGGGGGACCTCTATGGCTACACCTTC. This sequence joins TRBV29-1 and TRBJ1-2, with D possibly matching TRBD1 (5 bases). V was pared by 6 bases and J by 4 bases, with 12 bases between. Germline V gene lookup returns CDR1 SQVTM and CDR2 ANQGSEA. The CDR3 loop spans 12 amino acids.

The genes are TRBV7-2 and TRBJ2-2; 13 bases map to TRBD2. Losses at the gene ends were 5 bases for V and 5 bases for J; bases not matched to a gene: 5. The CDR3 sequence is 16 residues long. Germline CDR1 reads SGHTA; CDR2 reads FQGNSA. DNA of the CDR3: TGTGCCAGCAGCCGGTGGACTAGCGGGAGAACCGGGGAGCTGTTTTTT. As protein: CASSRWTSGRTGELFF.

The rearrangement links TRBV5-1 to TRBJ2-7; 8 bases line up with TRBD1. The V gene end was trimmed by 0 bases and the J gene end by 7 bases; junction bases not matched to a gene: 3. The CDR3 covers 13 residues. Germline V lookup: CDR1 SGHRS, CDR2 YFSETQ. This CDR3 reads CASSLGTGLEQYF. CDR3 bases: TGCGCCAGCAGCTTGGGGACAGGGCTGGAGCAGTACTTC.

This clonotype was counted once. The chain recombines TRBV7-2 with TRBJ2-7, with TRBD1 matching 10 bases. The CDR3 spans 15 residues. The germline CDR1 and CDR2 sequences are SGHTA and FQGNSA. V was clipped by 4 bases and J by 2 bases; unmatched bases: 5. In nucleotides, the CDR3 is TGTGCCAGCAGCTCCATGACAGGGGGCCCCTACGAGCAGTACTTC. It is translated as CASSSMTGGPYEQYF.

This clonotype appeared a few times. The V and J genes are TRBV7-8 and TRBJ2-5; 9 bases fit TRBD2. V lost 6 bases, J lost 1 base, and 9 bases stayed unmatched. This CDR3 spans 16 amino acids. Germline V CDR1 and CDR2: SGHVS, FQNEAQ. CDR3 loop: CASSYESGGTQETQYF. CDR3 DNA sequence: TGTGCCAGCAGTTATGAGAGCGGGGGGACCCAAGAGACCCAGTACTTC.

Only a few counts were recorded for this clonotype. The chain's CDR3 is CASSSPRDSPISNQPQHF. CDR3 nucleotides: TGTGCCAGCAGTTCCCCGCGGGACAGCCCGATTAGCAATCAGCCCCAGCATTTT. J is TRBJ1-5 and V is TRBV28; 7 bases are shared with TRBD1. Per germline, CDR1 MDHEN and CDR2 SYDVKM. With 4 bases clipped from V and 0 bases from J, the junction kept 12 bases outside the gene matches. This CDR3 spans 18 amino acids.

This clonotype occurred a few times. V is TRBV12-3 or TRBV12-4 and J is TRBJ2-6; 7 bases align to TRBD1. V shed 10 bases, J shed 0 bases, and the junction held 6 bases outside the gene matches. CDR3 length: 15 amino acids. The CDR3 loop reads CAIRDSLSGANVLTF. The CDR3 DNA sequence: TGTGCCATCCGGGACAGCCTCTCTGGGGCCAACGTCCTGACTTTC.

This chain joins TRBV10-3 and TRBJ1-5; D perhaps matches TRBD1 (5 bases). From germline, CDR1 is ENHRY and CDR2 SYGVKD. The CDR3 is 15 amino acids. Trimming pared 2 bases from V and 2 bases from J, leaving 10 bases between. The CDR3 bases are TGTGCCATCAGTGAGACGGGGGAGGGCAATCAGCCCCAGCATTTT. Protein product: CAISETGEGNQPQHF.

The V and J genes are TRBV7-2 and TRBJ2-3, with D perhaps matching TRBD2 (5 bases). Germline CDR1 SGHTA, CDR2 FQGNSA. This CDR3 contains 14 residues. V lost 5 bases to trimming and J lost 2 bases, with 11 bases between them. The CDR3 loop is CASSGGRITDTQYF. Written as DNA, the CDR3 is TGTGCCAGCAGCGGCGGGCGAATCACAGATACGCAGTATTTT.

This clonotype came up a few times. The chain couples TRBV12-3 or TRBV12-4 to TRBJ2-4; a weak D match, TRBD2 (6 bases). V was pared by 3 bases and J by 8 bases, with 17 bases between. The length of the CDR3 is 15 residues. CDR3 residues: CASSFPGLPRDIQYF. The CDR3 DNA is TGTGCCAGCAGTTTTCCGGGACTCCCACGTGACATTCAGTACTTC.